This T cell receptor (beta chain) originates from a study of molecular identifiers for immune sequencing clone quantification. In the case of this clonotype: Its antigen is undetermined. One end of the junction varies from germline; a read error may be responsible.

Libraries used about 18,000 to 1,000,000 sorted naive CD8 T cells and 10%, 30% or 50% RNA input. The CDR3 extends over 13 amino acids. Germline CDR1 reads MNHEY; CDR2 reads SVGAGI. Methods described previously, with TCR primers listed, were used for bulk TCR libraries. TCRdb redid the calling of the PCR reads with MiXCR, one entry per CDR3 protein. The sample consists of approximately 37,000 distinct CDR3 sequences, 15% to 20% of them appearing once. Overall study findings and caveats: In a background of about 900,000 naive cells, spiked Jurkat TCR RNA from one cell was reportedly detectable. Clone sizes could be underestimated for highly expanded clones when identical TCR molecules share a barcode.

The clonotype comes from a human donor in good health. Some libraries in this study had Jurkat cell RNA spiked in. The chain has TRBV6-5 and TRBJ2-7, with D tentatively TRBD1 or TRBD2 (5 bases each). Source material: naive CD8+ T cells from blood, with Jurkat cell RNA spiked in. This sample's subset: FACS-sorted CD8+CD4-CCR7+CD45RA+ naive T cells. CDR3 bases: TGTGCCGGCAGTTACTCGAGGGGCTACGAGCAGTACTTC. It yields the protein CAGSYSRGYEQYF.